The 13 T cell receptor beta chains reported below all come from one sample, sequenced in a study of CD8 T cells in Susac syndrome. Random hexamers served to reverse transcribe roughly 0.45 to 1 ug RNA. TCRdb reprocessed the immunoSEQ multiplex PCR reads via MiXCR and lists one record per CDR3 protein. This sample has roughly 100,000 distinct CDR3 sequences, with about 93% found just once. The source material was CD4+ T cells from PBMCs. The receptors were gathered from a human donor with Susac syndrome.

The V call is TRBV9, the J call TRBJ1-6; D gene unclear. V was shortened by 4 bases and J by 8 bases, with 10 bases between the two germline ends. Germline V CDR1 and CDR2: SGDLS, YYNGEE. This CDR3 is 13 amino acids long. The CDR3 protein is CASSTYKDSPLHF. In nucleotides, the CDR3 is TGTGCCAGCAGCACCTACAAGGATTCACCCCTCCACTTT.

This chain uses TRBV5-1 with TRBJ2-3, with D uncertain. Trimming shortened V by 0 bases and J by 4 bases, and 9 bases separated the two germline ends. CDR1 is SGHRS and CDR2 is YFSETQ in the germline V gene. The CDR3 extends over 14 amino acids. CDR3 coding DNA: TGCGCCAGCAGCTTGGAACCTACAGCAGATACGCAGTATTTT. Residues: CASSLEPTADTQYF.

V and J are TRBV12-3 or TRBV12-4 and TRBJ1-1; tentative D call: TRBD1 (5 bases). This CDR3 is 14 amino acids long. V was shortened by 6 bases and J by 5 bases, with 16 bases between the two germline ends. The CDR3 coding sequence is TGTGCCAGCAGCTCCGGGGGGGTAGGGACTGAAGCTTTCTTT. Residues: CASSSGGVGTEAFF.

The V call is TRBV4-1, the J call TRBJ2-3; TRBD1 matches 11 bases. CDR3 length: 18 residues. Germline V gene data show CDR1 as MGHRA and CDR2 as YSYEKL. V lost 1 base to trimming and J lost 3 bases; unmatched junction nucleotides: 9. The CDR3 nucleotides are TGCGCCAGCAGCCAAGGGACAGGGGGCAGGAGCATAACAGATACGCAGTATTTT. It is translated as CASSQGTGGRSITDTQYF.

The V gene is TRBV27, the J gene TRBJ2-5; 9 bases agree with TRBD2. CDR3 size: 17 residues. After removal of 1 base from V and 2 bases from J, the junction contained 8 bases not matched to a gene. The germline V gene encodes CDR1 MNHEY and CDR2 SMNVEV (reference sequence). CDR3 sequence: CASSLYLSGGRQETQYF. The CDR3 nucleotides read TGTGCCAGCAGTTTATACCTTAGCGGGGGACGGCAAGAGACCCAGTACTTC.

V is TRBV30 and J is TRBJ1-5, with D unclear. Trimming removed 0 bases from V and 5 bases from J, with 5 bases in between. CDR1 is GTSNPN, CDR2 SVGIG, per germline (reference sequence). This CDR3 region has 12 residues. For the CDR3, the DNA is TGTGCCTGGAGTGTACCGGATCAGCCCCAGCATTTT. This gives the protein CAWSVPDQPQHF. Full variable domain (missing parts from reference TRBV30 and TRBJ1-5): SQTIHQWPATLVQPVGSPLSLECTVEGTSNPNLYWYRQAAGRGLQLLFYSVGIGQISSEVPQNLSASRPQDRQFILSSKKLLLSDSGFYLCAWSVPDQPQHFGDGTRLSIL.

This rearrangement joins TRBV2 to TRBJ2-3; 7 nucleotides match TRBD1. CDR1 is SNHLY, CDR2 FYNNEI, per germline. The CDR3 totals 15 residues. J lost 1 base, V lost 3 bases, and 4 bases had no gene match. The CDR3 reads CASSETGMGTDTQYF. In nucleotides, the CDR3 is TGTGCCAGCAGTGAGACAGGGATGGGCACAGATACGCAGTATTTT.

The gene calls are TRBV5-1 and TRBJ2-1, with 8 bases aligning to TRBD2. The J segment lost 5 bases and the V segment lost 1 base, leaving 8 bases of the junction unmatched. Germline loops: CDR1 SGHRS, CDR2 YFSETQ. The CDR3 extends over 16 amino acids. Here the CDR3 DNA reads TGCGCCAGCAGCTTGACCGTGGCGGGGGGAAACAATGAGCAGTTCTTC. Translating gives CASSLTVAGGNNEQFF.

This chain uses TRBV25-1 with TRBJ2-1, with a tentative D call TRBD2 (5 bases). The V end was cut by 4 bases, the J end by 10 bases, with 20 bases between. Germline CDR1 MGHDK, CDR2 SYGVNS. The CDR3 extends over 15 amino acids. Here the CDR3 reads CASSVTRTGFREQFF. The CDR3, as DNA: TGTGCCAGCAGTGTCACTAGGACTGGTTTTAGGGAGCAGTTCTTC.

The V gene is TRBV20-1, the J gene TRBJ2-3; D remains ambiguous. Trimming shortened V by 6 bases and J by 8 bases, and 12 bases separated the two germline ends. The CDR3 loop spans 11 amino acids. The germline V gene has CDR1 DFQATT and CDR2 SNEGSKA (reference sequence). CDR3 loop: CSAKVLATQYF. The CDR3 DNA reads TGCAGTGCAAAGGTGCTGGCTACGCAGTATTTT.

The chain couples TRBV6-5 to TRBJ2-3; 8 bases align to TRBD2. Germline V CDR1 and CDR2: MNHEY, SVGAGI. With 2 bases clipped from V and 2 bases from J, the junction kept 6 bases outside the gene matches. This CDR3 has 16 amino acids. This CDR3 is CASSYAPSGYTDTQYF. For the CDR3, the DNA is TGTGCCAGCAGTTACGCGCCTAGCGGGTACACAGATACGCAGTATTTT.

The rearrangement uses TRBV11-3 and TRBJ2-2; no clear D gene. Trimming left V 3 bases short and J 0 bases short, with 2 bases between. The CDR3 sequence is 13 residues long. The germline V gene has CDR1 SGHNT and CDR2 YENEEA. This CDR3 is CASSLSNTGELFF. CDR3 DNA sequence: TGTGCCAGCAGCTTGTCGAACACCGGGGAGCTGTTTTTT.

The V gene is TRBV29-1, the J gene TRBJ2-3; D not resolved. Deletions cut 0 bases from V and 2 bases from J, with 18 bases between. The CDR3 spans 17 residues. Germline-derived CDR1 and CDR2 are SQVTM and ANQGSEA. CDR3 sequence reads: CSVEDLPRQRDTDTQYF. CDR3 DNA: TGCAGCGTTGAAGATCTTCCGCGACAAAGGGACACAGATACGCAGTATTTT.